This TCR beta chain was identified in a study of shared clonotypes between healthy human individuals. Notes on the study in general: Specimens sampled were limited to blood, with tissue repertoires likely differing.

The CDR3 runs to 14 residues. Trimming removed 3 bases at V and 0 bases at J, with 9 bases between. The germline V gene encodes CDR1 GTSNPN and CDR2 SVGIG (reference sequence). Only in-frame clones appear in the TCRdb table, and some are missing; sequencing was by immunoSEQ multiplex PCR. This sample has about 1 million clones, with roughly 80% found just once. For this clone: Its antigen is unknown.

The clonotype was recovered from a young man in good health. Sequencing input: memory CD4+ T cells sorted from blood. Subset described: CD45RA-negative fraction. The rearrangement uses TRBV30 and TRBJ1-3; D uncertain. The CDR3 nucleotides read TGTGCCTGGAGGGTTGGCAACTCTGGAAACACCATATATTTT. It specifies CAWRVGNSGNTIYF.